The clone carrying this T cell receptor (beta chain) was recorded a few times. One end of the junction does not line up with germline, which may come from a read error. The data are from a study of blood T cell repertoires in COVID-19. Across the whole study: T cells, B-cell-depleted T cells, or PBMCs provided the cDNA or gDNA that served as material.

Per the original methods: Estimated nucleated cell counts came from reference gene primer amplification. Sequenced by immunoSEQ multiplex PCR; TCRdb stores in-frame clones only, minus some. Clonal size and the V and J genes are those of that table, whereas D and trimming came from the DNA. The table shows roughly 260,000 clones, with 80% to 95% occurring only once. The CDR3 covers 11 residues. The germline CDR1 and CDR2 sequences are MNHEY and SVGAGI. This clonotype was obtained from a person aged 18-29 years with COVID-19, enrolled during active disease. The sample comprised peripheral blood. This sequence joins TRBV6-5 and TRBJ2-5, with D possibly TRBD1 on 5 matching bases. CDR3 in DNA: TGTGCCAGGGGGCCGTCGAATGGCCCTGACTTC. It yields the protein CARGPSNGPDF.